Each of the 23 T cell receptor beta chains below was sequenced from the same sample in a study of blood T cells in healthy people across ages. PCR was performed a second time for about 7 to 11 cycles using a sample-barcoded 5' primer and a J-beta primer mix. TCRdb reanalysed the 5' RACE reads using MiXCR and keeps one entry per CDR3 protein. The data hold approximately 800,000 distinct CDR3 sequences, with roughly 64% observed a single time. Specimen: blood. These receptors were taken from a man in his thirties or forties in good health.

On this clonotype itself: The junction and the germline gene differ at one end; a read error may be behind it. The DNA for the CDR3 is TGTGCCAGCAGCCCGGACAGTGCGGGACATGGAAGCACCATATATTTT. Translation gives CASSPDSAGHGSTIYF. The chain recombines TRBV6-5 with TRBJ1-3; the D gene is possibly TRBD1 (6 bases). Germline lookup yields CDR1 MNHEY and CDR2 SVGAGI. CDR3 size: 16 residues.

The rearrangement uses TRBV6-1 and TRBJ2-7; TRBD2 aligns across 7 bases. J gave up 4 bases and V 1 base, and 7 bases lay outside the gene matches. This CDR3 spans 15 amino acids. CDR1 and CDR2 (germline): MNHNS, SASEGT. CDR3 DNA sequence: TGTGCCAGCAGTGAAGAATCGGGGAGGGAGTACGAGCAGTACTTC. It specifies CASSEESGREYEQYF.

This clonotype was detected only a few times. The chain combines TRBV6-1 with TRBJ1-1; possible D gene TRBD1, 5 bases. This CDR3 contains 14 residues. Germline V lookup: CDR1 MNHNS, CDR2 SASEGT. V was shortened by 6 bases and J by 8 bases, with 19 bases between the two germline ends. The CDR3 loop is CASRQSAGTREAFF. DNA of the CDR3: TGTGCCAGCAGGCAATCGGCGGGGACCAGGGAAGCTTTCTTT.

This chain connects TRBV12-3 or TRBV12-4 to TRBJ2-1, with D tentatively TRBD1 or TRBD2 (5 bases each). This CDR3 region has 15 residues. V shed 3 bases and J shed 9 bases, with 18 bases lying between them. As DNA, the CDR3 is TGTGCCAGCAGTTTCCGCGGAACCTTGAGGGGTGAGCAGTTCTTC. Protein sequence: CASSFRGTLRGEQFF.

This rearrangement joins TRBV12-3 or TRBV12-4 to TRBJ1-1, with D maybe TRBD1 (5 bases). Trimming shortened V by 5 bases and J by 0 bases, and 10 bases separated the two germline ends. CDR3 length: 14 residues. CDR3 sequence: CASSPGRLNTEAFF. CDR3 DNA sequence: TGTGCCAGCAGTCCGGGACGGTTGAACACTGAAGCTTTCTTT.

The genes are TRBV10-3 and TRBJ2-7, with unresolved D. The V and J ends lost 5 bases and 3 bases respectively, with 11 bases between them. The CDR3 consists of 13 residues. The germline V gene encodes CDR1 ENHRY and CDR2 SYGVKD. The CDR3 bases are TGTGCCATCAGTCCTGGTGTGGGCTACGAGCAGTACTTC. It specifies CAISPGVGYEQYF.

The rearrangement uses TRBV20-1 and TRBJ1-5, with 10 bases identical to TRBD1. The V and J ends lost 3 bases and 4 bases, in that order; junction bases with no gene match: 6. Germline V gene lookup returns CDR1 DFQATT and CDR2 SNEGSKA (reference sequence). The CDR3 has 15 residues. CDR3 loop: CSARRGQGRNQPQHF. The CDR3 DNA reads TGCAGTGCTAGGAGGGGACAGGGGAGGAATCAGCCCCAGCATTTT.

This clonotype has just a few counts. The chain couples TRBV20-1 to TRBJ2-7; TRBD2 agrees at 7 bases. This CDR3 region has 17 residues. The germline CDR1 and CDR2 sequences are DFQATT and SNEGSKA (reference sequence). Trimming cost V 0 bases and J 4 bases; bases outside gene matches: 15. The CDR3 nucleotides are TGCAGTGCTAGAGATCGGATGAGGCAGGGAGGGGTTTACGAGCAGTACTTC. This codes for CSARDRMRQGGVYEQYF.

The chain links TRBV12-3 or TRBV12-4 to TRBJ1-2, with D unresolved. This CDR3 comprises 13 residues. The V and J ends lost 0 bases and 7 bases respectively, with 9 bases between them. The CDR3 DNA is TGTGCCAGCAGTTTAGCTCCAGAAGCTGGCTACACCTTC. Translating gives CASSLAPEAGYTF.

The J gene is TRBJ2-4, the V gene TRBV5-1; 8 bases are shared with TRBD1. With the DNA end fitting TRBJ2-7 better, the J assignment may be wrong. The CDR3 extends over 14 amino acids. Germline lookup yields CDR1 SGHRS and CDR2 YFSETQ. This chain's CDR3 is CASSKQGVGYEQYF. In nucleotides, the CDR3 is TGCGCCAGCAGCAAACAGGGGGTTGGTTACGAGCAGTACTTC.

This rearrangement joins TRBV6-5 to TRBJ2-1; 7 bases match TRBD1. Germline-derived CDR1 and CDR2 are MNHEY and SVGAGI. J lost 7 bases, V lost 6 bases, and 12 bases had no gene match. The CDR3 extends over 15 amino acids. The CDR3 is CASRLGGEGRNEQFF. For the CDR3, the DNA is TGTGCCAGCAGACTAGGGGGCGAGGGCCGGAATGAGCAGTTCTTC.

The sample holds a few counts of this clonotype. The gene calls are TRBV11-2 and TRBJ1-2; the D gene is possibly TRBD1 (5 bases). The germline CDR1 and CDR2 sequences are SGHAT and FQNNGV. This CDR3 is 13 amino acids long. Trimming cost V 5 bases and J 5 bases, with 12 bases left between them. CDR3 DNA: TGTGCCAGCAGCACAGGTGCATTGTATGGCTACACCTTC. It encodes CASSTGALYGYTF.

The V gene is TRBV4-2, the J gene TRBJ2-5, with 7 nucleotides matching TRBD2. The CDR3 contains 16 residues. Germline CDR1 LGHNA, CDR2 YNFKEQ. The junction had 10 bases not matched to a gene; V was cut back by 3 bases and J by 3 bases. The CDR3: CASSQEWGGGEETQYF. Written as DNA, the CDR3 is TGTGCCAGCAGCCAGGAATGGGGGGGTGGGGAAGAGACCCAGTACTTC.

The chain combines TRBV15 with TRBJ2-3; TRBD2 agrees at 7 bases. Trimming took 1 base from V and 3 from J; bases not matched to a gene: 4. The CDR3 runs to 15 residues. Germline-derived CDR1 and CDR2 are LNHNV and YYDKDF (reference sequence). The CDR3 sequence: CATSRGERETDTQYF. DNA of the CDR3: TGTGCCACCAGCAGAGGGGAGCGGGAAACAGATACGCAGTATTTT.

The chain recombines TRBV7-2 with TRBJ2-3; D remains unclear. Germline assignment: CDR1 SGHTA and CDR2 FQGNSA. This CDR3 has 13 residues. Trimming shortened V by 5 bases and J by 4 bases, and 10 bases separated the two germline ends. This chain's CDR3 is CASSVARSDTQYF. CDR3 DNA sequence: TGTGCCAGCAGCGTGGCGAGGTCAGATACGCAGTATTTT.

This sequence joins TRBV6-2 or TRBV6-3 and TRBJ2-1; D tentatively reads TRBD1 or TRBD2 (5 bases each). Germline CDR1 is MNHEY and CDR2 is SVGEGT. The V and J ends lost 5 bases and 9 bases respectively, with 20 bases between them. CDR3 size: 15 residues. The CDR3 spells CASSLRDQPSTEQFF. In DNA, the CDR3 is TGTGCCAGCAGTCTCCGGGACCAGCCTTCAACTGAGCAGTTCTTC.

V gene TRBV27 combines with J gene TRBJ2-7; the D gene is possibly TRBD1 (6 bases). Germline V gene sequence: CDR1 MNHEY, CDR2 SMNVEV (reference sequence). Trimming pared 5 bases from V and 5 bases from J, leaving 16 bases between. CDR3 length: 14 amino acids. CDR3 region: CASSPWGHEHEQYF. The DNA of the CDR3 is TGTGCCAGCAGTCCCTGGGGGCATGAACACGAGCAGTACTTC.

The rearrangement links TRBV3-1 to TRBJ1-4, with D tentatively TRBD1 (6 bases). The CDR3 sequence is 14 residues long. With 8 bases removed from V and 11 bases from J, the gap between germline ends came to 21 bases. In germline, CDR1 is LGHDT, CDR2 YNNKEL (reference sequence). The CDR3 DNA reads TGTGCCAGCGGTCAAATGTCGGGGGACAAGAAACTGTTTTTT. The encoded protein is CASGQMSGDKKLFF.

The V gene is TRBV7-2, the J gene TRBJ2-3; D not resolved. Germline V gene lookup returns CDR1 SGHTA and CDR2 FQGNSA. V gave up 4 bases and J gave up 3 bases, with 11 bases separating them. The CDR3 loop spans 14 amino acids. The DNA of the CDR3 is TGTGCCAGCAGCTCCCCACCGGGTACAGATACGCAGTATTTT. Residues: CASSSPPGTDTQYF. Based on the CDR3 plus reference TRBV7-2 and TRBJ2-3, the full variable domain is GAGVSQSPSNKVTEKGKDVELRCDPISGHTALYWYRQSLGQGLEFLIYFQGNSAPDKSGLPSDRFSAERTGGSVSTLTIQRTQQEDSAVYLCASSSPPGTDTQYFGPGTRLTVL.

The chain has TRBV7-2 and TRBJ2-1; D not resolved. Trimming left V 1 base short and J 7 bases short, with 14 bases between. This CDR3 contains 15 residues. From germline, CDR1 is SGHTA and CDR2 FQGNSA. The CDR3 reads CASSLVLHTTNEQFF. CDR3 coding DNA: TGTGCCAGCAGCTTAGTTTTACATACGACGAATGAGCAGTTCTTC.

Only one count was recorded for this clonotype. V usage is TRBV7-8 and J usage is TRBJ2-3, with 11 bases lining up with TRBD2. V lost 3 bases, J lost 4 bases, and 6 bases stayed unmatched. The germline CDR1 and CDR2 sequences are SGHVS and FQNEAQ. This CDR3 is built from 16 residues. CDR3 bases: TGTGCCAGCAGCTTGGCGACTAGCGGGACACCAGATACGCAGTATTTT. Its translation: CASSLATSGTPDTQYF.

In this sample, this clonotype turned up a few times. The chain joins TRBV29-1 to TRBJ2-7; the D gene is possibly TRBD1 (5 bases). Germline V gene sequence: CDR1 SQVTM, CDR2 ANQGSEA. The CDR3 totals 13 residues. V lost 6 bases and J 2 bases, leaving 14 bases between the germline ends. The CDR3 nucleotides are TGCAGCGTGAAGAGCAGGGCTCCCTACGAGCAGTACTTC. It codes for CSVKSRAPYEQYF.

This rearrangement joins TRBV4-3 to TRBJ2-4, with 11 bases identical to TRBD2. The CDR3 extends over 15 amino acids. V was clipped by 3 bases and J by 13 bases; unmatched bases: 11. Looked up from germline, CDR1 is LGHNA and CDR2 is YSLEER. The CDR3 coding sequence is TGCGCCAGCAGCCACGTCACTAGCGGGAGCCACGGGCAGTACTTC. Translating it yields CASSHVTSGSHGQYF.